One sample yielded the 18 T cell receptor beta chains listed below, sequenced in a study of blood T cell repertoires in COVID-19. TCRdb's table, derived via immunoSEQ multiplex PCR, lists solely in-frame clones and lacks some. The data contain about 160,000 clones, around four fifths of them seen just once; the ten biggest clones take up about 3%. The specimen was peripheral blood. These receptors were obtained from a man in his sixties or seventies with acute or convalescent COVID-19.

The CDR3 DNA is TGCAGTAGCGGGACCCCCGGTATCGATGAGCAGTTCTTC. This translates into CSSGTPGIDEQFF. This rearrangement joins TRBV29-1 to TRBJ2-1; 8 positions agree with TRBD2. CDR1 SQVTM and CDR2 ANQGSEA come from the germline V gene. This CDR3 is built from 13 residues.

The V call is TRBV6-1, the J call TRBJ2-1; possibly TRBD2 for D (5 bases). V was trimmed by 1 base and J by 4 bases, leaving 11 bases between them. Germline CDR1 reads MNHNS; CDR2 reads SASEGT. The CDR3 length is 15 residues. CDR3 sequence (DNA): TGTGCCAGCAGTGAAGAGATTACGGGGTACAATGAGCAGTTCTTC. Amino acid sequence: CASSEEITGYNEQFF.

The CDR3 loop is CASSSGIPMGYTF. The CDR3 nucleotides read TGTGCCAGCAGTTCCGGGATTCCTATGGGCTACACCTTC. This rearrangement joins TRBV28 to TRBJ1-2; D is ambiguous. CDR1 is MDHEN and CDR2 is SYDVKM in the germline V gene. This CDR3 contains 13 residues. Trimming took off 4 bases at V and 8 bases at J, with 14 bases between the two ends.

V gene TRBV11-3 combines with J gene TRBJ1-2, with 8 bases lining up with TRBD1. Germline-derived CDR1 and CDR2 are SGHNT and YENEEA. V lost 3 bases to trimming and J lost 2 bases; unmatched junction nucleotides: 2. The CDR3 is made up of 14 amino acids. The CDR3 DNA sequence: TGTGCCAGCAGCTTTCACAGGGGGAACTATGGCTACACCTTC. The encoded protein is CASSFHRGNYGYTF.

The rearrangement joins TRBV27 to TRBJ2-3, with a tentative D call TRBD2 (6 bases). CDR3 length: 14 amino acids. V was pared by 10 bases and J by 5 bases, with 19 bases between. CDR1 and CDR2 (germline): MNHEY, SMNVEV (reference sequence). CDR3 nucleotide sequence: TGTGCCACTACCAGTTGGCGGGAATTAGATACGCAGTATTTT. Its protein is CATTSWRELDTQYF.

Remarks on this clone: Different DNA sequences within this sample yield the same CDR3. The chain joins TRBV18 to TRBJ2-3; possible D gene TRBD1, 5 bases. Germline V lookup: CDR1 KGHSH, CDR2 LQKENI. The CDR3 covers 16 residues. V lost 1 base to trimming and J lost 2 bases, with 13 bases between them. In DNA, the CDR3 is TGTGCCAGCTCACCACTCGTCGCAGGGTTCACAGATACGCAGTATTTT. Translating it yields CASSPLVAGFTDTQYF.

This clone was found once. The rearrangement joins TRBV19 to TRBJ2-1; TRBD2 matches 10 bases. With V trimmed by 4 bases and J by 6 bases, 9 bases remained unmatched. CDR1 is LNHDA, CDR2 SQIVND, per germline (reference sequence). This CDR3 is built from 16 residues. The CDR3 loop reads CASSTQAGGPTNEQFF. The CDR3 region has the DNA TGTGCCAGTAGTACCCAAGCGGGAGGGCCGACCAATGAGCAGTTCTTC.

CDR3: CATSAGDRGRNGELFF. The CDR3 DNA follows: TGTGCCACCAGTGCCGGGGACAGGGGGCGTAACGGGGAGCTGTTTTTT. The V and J genes are TRBV24-1 and TRBJ2-2; TRBD1 aligns across 12 bases. V shed 5 bases, J shed 7 bases, and the junction held 7 bases outside the gene matches. Looked up from germline, CDR1 is KGHDR and CDR2 is SFDVKD. The CDR3 loop spans 16 amino acids.

The chain employs TRBV14 and TRBJ2-5; D is possibly TRBD1 (5 bases). Germline loops: CDR1 SGHDN, CDR2 FVKESK. V lost 4 bases, J lost 4 bases, and 19 bases lay in between. This CDR3 spans 16 amino acids. The CDR3, as DNA: TGTGCCAGCAGCCGTACAACAGGTGGAAGGGGAGAGACCCAGTACTTC. This sequence encodes CASSRTTGGRGETQYF.

V and J are TRBV24-1 and TRBJ2-5; D is perhaps TRBD1 (6 bases). CDR3 size: 16 residues. Trimming removed 2 bases at V and 5 bases at J, with 17 bases between. Germline CDR1 and CDR2: KGHDR and SFDVKD. The CDR3 protein is CATSDSWGLESETQYF. The CDR3 nucleotides read TGTGCCACCAGTGATTCTTGGGGGCTAGAATCTGAGACCCAGTACTTC.

This chain connects TRBV27 to TRBJ2-7, with 7 bases fitting TRBD1. CDR3 length equals 14 residues. Germline V gene sequence: CDR1 MNHEY, CDR2 SMNVEV (reference sequence). V dropped 5 bases and J dropped 5; count of bases not matched to a gene: 9. The CDR3: CASSRRQGWDEQYF. The CDR3 nucleotides read TGTGCCAGCAGTCGCAGACAGGGTTGGGACGAGCAGTACTTC.

The chain couples TRBV5-1 to TRBJ1-4; 8 bases line up with TRBD1. Losses at the gene ends were 7 bases for V and 5 bases for J; bases not matched to a gene: 4. There are 13 residues in the CDR3. Germline V gives CDR1 SGHRS, CDR2 YFSETQ. Here the CDR3 DNA reads TGCGCCAGCTCGGGACAGGCAAATGAAAAACTGTTTTTT. This encodes CASSGQANEKLFF.

The V gene is TRBV24-1, the J gene TRBJ1-6, with D tentatively TRBD1 (5 bases). Germline V lookup: CDR1 KGHDR, CDR2 SFDVKD. This CDR3 contains 14 residues. V lost 4 bases to trimming and J lost 6 bases, with 9 bases between them. The CDR3 DNA sequence: TGTGCCACCAGTGAGGCGGGGCTTAATTCACCCCTCCACTTT. Its translation: CATSEAGLNSPLHF.

The chain is built from TRBV5-1 and TRBJ2-7; 11 nucleotides align to TRBD1. The germline V gene encodes CDR1 SGHRS and CDR2 YFSETQ. With 5 bases clipped from V and 1 base from J, the junction kept 5 bases outside the gene matches. The CDR3 runs to 15 residues. The CDR3 bases are TGCGCCAGCAGACCGGGACAGGGGGTTTCCTACGAGCAGTACTTC. Amino acids: CASRPGQGVSYEQYF.

This clone was detected only a few times. The gene calls are TRBV5-1 and TRBJ2-5; unclear D gene. Trimming removed 0 bases from V and 1 base from J, with 7 bases in between. The CDR3 is 14 amino acids. Germline V gives CDR1 SGHRS, CDR2 YFSETQ. The CDR3 here is CASSLVYGQETQYF. CDR3 nucleotide sequence: TGCGCCAGCAGCTTGGTTTACGGCCAAGAGACCCAGTACTTC.

The chain has TRBV4-1 and TRBJ1-3; no reliable D call. The V gene lost 0 bases and the J gene lost 0 bases, with 9 bases spanning the gap. Germline-derived CDR1 and CDR2 are MGHRA and YSYEKL. CDR3 length: 16 residues. This CDR3 reads CASSQDLGSSGNTIYF. For the CDR3, the DNA is TGCGCCAGCAGCCAAGATCTGGGGAGCTCTGGAAACACCATATATTTT.

For this clone: The same CDR3 also results from other DNA sequences found in this sample. The V gene is TRBV2, the J gene TRBJ1-1, with D maybe TRBD1 (5 bases). The ends were cut back, 3 bases at V and 4 bases at J, with 6 bases in the middle. Germline CDR1 reads SNHLY; CDR2 reads FYNNEI. The CDR3 is 12 residues long. The CDR3 spells CASSEGGTEAFF. DNA of the CDR3: TGTGCCAGCAGTGAGGGGGGCACTGAAGCTTTCTTT.

The CDR3 is CATSRDQIAGGYTF. CDR3 bases: TGTGCCACCAGCAGAGACCAGATCGCGGGTGGCTACACCTTC. The chain joins TRBV15 to TRBJ1-2; no reliable D call. Germline CDR1 is LNHNV and CDR2 is YYDKDF (reference sequence). CDR3 length: 14 residues. V lost 0 bases, J lost 7 bases, and 12 bases lay in between.